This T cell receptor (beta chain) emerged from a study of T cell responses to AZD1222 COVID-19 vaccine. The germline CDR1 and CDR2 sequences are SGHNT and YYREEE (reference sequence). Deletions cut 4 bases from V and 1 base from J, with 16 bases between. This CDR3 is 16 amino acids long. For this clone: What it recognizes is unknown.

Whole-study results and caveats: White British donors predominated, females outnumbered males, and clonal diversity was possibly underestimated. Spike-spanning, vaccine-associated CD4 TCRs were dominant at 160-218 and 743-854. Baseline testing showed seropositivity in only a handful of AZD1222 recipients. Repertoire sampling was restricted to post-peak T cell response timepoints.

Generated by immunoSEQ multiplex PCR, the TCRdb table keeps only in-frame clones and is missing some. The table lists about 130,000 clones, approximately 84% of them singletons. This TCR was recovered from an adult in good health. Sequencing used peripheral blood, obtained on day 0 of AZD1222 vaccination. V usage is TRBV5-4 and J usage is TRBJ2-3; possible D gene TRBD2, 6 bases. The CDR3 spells CASSPLWGLGTDTQYF. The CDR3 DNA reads TGTGCCAGCAGCCCCCTTTGGGGACTGGGCACAGATACGCAGTATTTT.